This T cell receptor (beta chain) was found in a study of cytomegalovirus exposure and HLA in healthy donors. Study-level background: Across about 400 genotyped donors, about 81% landed in the Caucasian-associated ancestry cluster. Study results and limitations: 164 TCR beta chains were listed as cytomegalovirus-associated. Later analysis identified a missense DCLRE1C variant that was linked to TCR beta V- and J-gene trimming.

Germline V gene lookup returns CDR1 SSHAT and CDR2 FNYEAQ (reference sequence). The CDR3 spans 13 residues. The PCR ran on 60 Vbeta and 13 Jbeta primers. How the authors handled the data: Roughly 11 million shared chains were among approximately 80 million unique TCR beta chains counted in a later analysis. Only in-frame clones appear in the TCRdb table, and some are missing; sequencing was by immunoSEQ multiplex PCR. The D gene and trimming were derived from the DNA, and the V and J assignments and clone size from that table. In total, the table holds fewer than 100,000 clones. With regard to this clone: What it binds is unknown. Compared with germline, one end of the junction differs, possibly owing to a read error.

The rearrangement links TRBV7-7 to TRBJ2-5; 7 nucleotides line up with TRBD2. What was sequenced was PBMCs. The TCR comes from a man aged 50 or older in good health and CMV-seronegative. CDR3 nucleotide sequence: TGTGCTAGCAGCTTAAGCGGGGCTGAGACCCAGTACTTC. Translating gives CASSLSGAETQYF.